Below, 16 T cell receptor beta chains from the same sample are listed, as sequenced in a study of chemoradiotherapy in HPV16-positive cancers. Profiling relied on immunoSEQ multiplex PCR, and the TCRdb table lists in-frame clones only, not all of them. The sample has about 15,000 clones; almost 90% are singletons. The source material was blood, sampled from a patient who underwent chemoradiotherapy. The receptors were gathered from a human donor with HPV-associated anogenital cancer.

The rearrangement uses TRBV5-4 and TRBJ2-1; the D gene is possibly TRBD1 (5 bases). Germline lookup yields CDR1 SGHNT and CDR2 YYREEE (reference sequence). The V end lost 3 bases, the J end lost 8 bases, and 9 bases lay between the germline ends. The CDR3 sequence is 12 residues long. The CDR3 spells CASSSIGDEQFF. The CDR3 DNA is TGTGCCAGCAGCTCGATAGGGGATGAGCAGTTCTTC.

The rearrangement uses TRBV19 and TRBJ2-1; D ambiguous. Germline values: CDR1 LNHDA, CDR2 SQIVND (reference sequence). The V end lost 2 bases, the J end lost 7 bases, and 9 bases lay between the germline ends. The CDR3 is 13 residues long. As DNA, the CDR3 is TGTGCCAGTAGTATATCGGGCGCAAATGAGCAGTTCTTC. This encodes CASSISGANEQFF.

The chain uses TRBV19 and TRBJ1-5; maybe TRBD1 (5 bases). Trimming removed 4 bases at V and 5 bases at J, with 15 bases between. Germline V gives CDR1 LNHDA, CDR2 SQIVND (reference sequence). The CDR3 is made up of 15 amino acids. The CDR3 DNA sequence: TGTGCCAGTAGTACCCTAACAGGCGGTCATCAGCCCCAGCATTTT. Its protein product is CASSTLTGGHQPQHF.

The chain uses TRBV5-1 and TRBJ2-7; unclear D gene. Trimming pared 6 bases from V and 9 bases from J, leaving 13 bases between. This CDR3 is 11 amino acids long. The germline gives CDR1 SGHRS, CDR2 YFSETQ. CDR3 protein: CASKELGVQYF. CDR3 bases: TGCGCCAGCAAAGAACTGGGTGTGCAGTACTTC.

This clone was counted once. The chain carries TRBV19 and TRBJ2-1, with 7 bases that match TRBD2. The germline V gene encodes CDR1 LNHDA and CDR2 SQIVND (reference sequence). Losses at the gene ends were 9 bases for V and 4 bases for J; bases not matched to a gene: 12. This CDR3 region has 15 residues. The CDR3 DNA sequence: TGTGCCAGCATGGAACCTAGCGGACGTTACAATGAGCAGTTCTTC. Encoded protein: CASMEPSGRYNEQFF.

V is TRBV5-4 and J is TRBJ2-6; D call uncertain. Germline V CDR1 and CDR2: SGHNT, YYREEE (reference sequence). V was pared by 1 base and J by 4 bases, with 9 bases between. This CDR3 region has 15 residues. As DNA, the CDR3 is TGTGCCAGCAGCTTGTCGAATTTAGGGGCCAACGTCCTGACTTTC. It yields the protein CASSLSNLGANVLTF.

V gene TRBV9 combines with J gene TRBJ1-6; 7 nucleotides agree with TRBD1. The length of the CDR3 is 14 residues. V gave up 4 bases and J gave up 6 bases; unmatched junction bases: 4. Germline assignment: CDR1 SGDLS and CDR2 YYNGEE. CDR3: CASSPRQGNSPLHF. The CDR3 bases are TGTGCCAGCAGCCCGAGACAGGGTAATTCACCCCTCCACTTT.

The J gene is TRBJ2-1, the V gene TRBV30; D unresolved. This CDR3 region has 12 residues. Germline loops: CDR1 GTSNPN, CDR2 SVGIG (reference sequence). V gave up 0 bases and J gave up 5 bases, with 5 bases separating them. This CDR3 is CAWSVGHNEQFF. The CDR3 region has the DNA TGTGCCTGGAGTGTCGGGCACAATGAGCAGTTCTTC.

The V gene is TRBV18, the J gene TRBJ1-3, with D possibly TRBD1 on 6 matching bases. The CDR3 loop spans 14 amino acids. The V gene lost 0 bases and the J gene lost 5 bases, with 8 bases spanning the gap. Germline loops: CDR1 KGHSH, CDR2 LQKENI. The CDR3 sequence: CASSPPWDRNTIYF. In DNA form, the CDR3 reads TGTGCCAGCTCACCACCGTGGGACAGAAACACCATATATTTT.

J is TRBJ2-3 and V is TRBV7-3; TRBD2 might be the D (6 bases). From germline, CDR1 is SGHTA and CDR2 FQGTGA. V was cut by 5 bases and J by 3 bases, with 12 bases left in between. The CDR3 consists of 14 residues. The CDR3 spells CASSRGGWTDTQYF. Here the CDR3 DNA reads TGTGCCAGCAGCAGGGGAGGTTGGACAGATACGCAGTATTTT.

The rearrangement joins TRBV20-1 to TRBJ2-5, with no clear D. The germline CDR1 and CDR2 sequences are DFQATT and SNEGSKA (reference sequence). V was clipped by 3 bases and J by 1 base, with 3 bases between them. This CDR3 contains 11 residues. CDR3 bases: TGCAGTGCTAGGCCCCAAGAGACCCAGTACTTC. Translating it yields CSARPQETQYF.

For the CDR3, the DNA is TGTGCCAGCAGTGACTACACAGGGGACACTGAAGCTTTCTTT. Protein product: CASSDYTGDTEAFF. The V call is TRBV25-1, the J call TRBJ1-1; 7 bases map to TRBD1. Germline V gene lookup returns CDR1 MGHDK and CDR2 SYGVNS. J lost 3 bases, V lost 3 bases, and 4 bases had no gene match. This CDR3 comprises 14 residues.

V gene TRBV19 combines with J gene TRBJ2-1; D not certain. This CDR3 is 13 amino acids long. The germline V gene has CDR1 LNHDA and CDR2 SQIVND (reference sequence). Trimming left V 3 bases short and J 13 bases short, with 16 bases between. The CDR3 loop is CASSIVAAFRQFF. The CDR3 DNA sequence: TGTGCCAGTAGTATCGTCGCGGCTTTCAGACAGTTCTTC. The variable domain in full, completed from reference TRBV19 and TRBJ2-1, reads DGGITQSPKYLFRKEGQNVTLSCEQNLNHDAMYWYRQDPGQGLRLIYYSQIVNDFQKGDIAEGYSVSREKKESFPLTVTSAQKNPTAFYLCASSIVAAFRQFFGPGTRLTVL.

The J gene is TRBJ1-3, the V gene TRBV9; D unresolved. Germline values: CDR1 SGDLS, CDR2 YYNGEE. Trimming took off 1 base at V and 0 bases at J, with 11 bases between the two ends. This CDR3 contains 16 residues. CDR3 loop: CASSVTPTHSGNTIYF. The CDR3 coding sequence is TGTGCCAGCAGCGTAACCCCGACCCACTCTGGAAACACCATATATTTT.

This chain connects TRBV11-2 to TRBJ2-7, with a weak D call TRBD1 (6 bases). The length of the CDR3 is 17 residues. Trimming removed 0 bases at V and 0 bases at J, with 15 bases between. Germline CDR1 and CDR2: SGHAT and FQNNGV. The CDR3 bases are TGTGCCAGCAGCTTAGATTTCAGGGCAGGGGTCTCCTACGAGCAGTACTTC. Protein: CASSLDFRAGVSYEQYF. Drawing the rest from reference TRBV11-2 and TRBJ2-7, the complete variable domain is EAGVAQSPRYKIIEKRQSVAFWCNPISGHATLYWYQQILGQGPKLLIQFQNNGVVDDSQLPKDRFSAERLKGVDSTLKIQPAKLEDSAVYLCASSLDFRAGVSYEQYFGPGTRLTVT.

CDR3: CASSRDGNTEAFF. In DNA, the CDR3 is TGTGCCAGTAGTAGGGATGGGAACACTGAAGCTTTCTTT. The rearrangement joins TRBV19 to TRBJ1-1; no firm D call. V lost 4 bases to trimming and J lost 1 base, with 7 bases between them. CDR1 and CDR2 (germline): LNHDA, SQIVND (reference sequence). The CDR3 has 13 amino acids. Combining the CDR3 with reference TRBV19 and TRBJ1-1 gives the whole variable domain DGGITQSPKYLFRKEGQNVTLSCEQNLNHDAMYWYRQDPGQGLRLIYYSQIVNDFQKGDIAEGYSVSREKKESFPLTVTSAQKNPTAFYLCASSRDGNTEAFFGQGTRLTVV.